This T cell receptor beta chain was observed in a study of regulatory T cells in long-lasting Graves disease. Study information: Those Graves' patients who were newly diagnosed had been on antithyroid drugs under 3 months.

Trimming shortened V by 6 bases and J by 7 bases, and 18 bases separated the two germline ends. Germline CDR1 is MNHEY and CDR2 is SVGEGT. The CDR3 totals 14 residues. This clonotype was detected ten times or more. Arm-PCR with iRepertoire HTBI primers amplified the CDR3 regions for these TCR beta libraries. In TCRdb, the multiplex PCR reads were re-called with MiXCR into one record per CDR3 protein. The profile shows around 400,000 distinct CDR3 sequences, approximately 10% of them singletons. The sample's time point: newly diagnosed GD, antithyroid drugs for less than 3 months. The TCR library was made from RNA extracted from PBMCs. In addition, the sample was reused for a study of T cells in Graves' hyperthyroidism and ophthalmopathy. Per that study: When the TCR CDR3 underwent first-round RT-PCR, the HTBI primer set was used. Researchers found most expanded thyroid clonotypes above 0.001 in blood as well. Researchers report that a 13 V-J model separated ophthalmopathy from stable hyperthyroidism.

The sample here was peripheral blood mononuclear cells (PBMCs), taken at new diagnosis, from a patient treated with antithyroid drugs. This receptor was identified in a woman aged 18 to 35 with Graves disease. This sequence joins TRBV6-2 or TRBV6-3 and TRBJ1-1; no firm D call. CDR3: CASSVLGSSLEAFF. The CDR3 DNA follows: TGTGCCAGCAGCGTACTCGGTAGCAGTCTTGAAGCTTTCTTT.